This is a list of T cell receptor beta chains from one sample in a study of CD8 T cells in Susac syndrome. TCRdb passed the immunoSEQ multiplex PCR reads through MiXCR, listing each CDR3 protein once. The sample has 150,000 to 200,000 distinct CDR3 sequences, 94% seen once. The material sequenced was CD4+ T cells from PBMCs. These receptor sequences come from a human donor with Susac syndrome. CDR3s include the opening cysteine and the closing phenylalanine or tryptophan. A D gene is named only where the DNA matches it firmly. Some rows mark clone size as missing; the rest say once, few, many or name a class of expanded clone.

abundance: -
v_gene: TRBV20-1
j_gene: TRBJ1-1
d_gene: -
CDR3aa: CILPGLNTEAFF
CDR3nt: TGCATCCTTCCGGGGTTGAACACTGAAGCTTTCTTT

abundance: -
v_gene: TRBV7-2
j_gene: TRBJ1-2
d_gene: -
CDR3aa: CASSSRRSGYGYTF
CDR3nt: TGTGCCAGCAGCTCTCGCAGGTCTGGCTATGGCTACACCTTC

abundance: -
v_gene: TRBV5-4
j_gene: TRBJ2-1
d_gene: -
CDR3aa: CASSPGLQYEQFF
CDR3nt: TGTGCCAGCAGTCCCGGACTGCAGTATGAGCAGTTCTTC

abundance: -
v_gene: TRBV5-4
j_gene: TRBJ2-2
d_gene: -
CDR3aa: CASSLDEGLLTKVAGELFF
CDR3nt: TGTGCCAGCAGCTTGGATGAGGGACTCTTGACTAAGGTCGCCGGGGAGCTGTTTTTT

abundance: -
v_gene: TRBV7-2
j_gene: TRBJ2-5
d_gene: TRBD1
CDR3aa: CASSYGTGYGETQYF
CDR3nt: TGTGCCAGCAGCTACGGGACAGGGTATGGGGAGACCCAGTACTTC

abundance: -
v_gene: TRBV15
j_gene: TRBJ1-5
d_gene: -
CDR3aa: CATSRDGGSESQPQHF
CDR3nt: TGTGCCACCAGCAGAGATGGGGGATCTGAAAGCCAGCCCCAGCATTTT

abundance: once
v_gene: TRBV2
j_gene: TRBJ2-1
d_gene: -
CDR3aa: CASSGNRAGNEQFF
CDR3nt: TGTGCCAGCAGTGGGAATAGGGCGGGTAATGAGCAGTTCTTC

abundance: -
v_gene: TRBV12-5
j_gene: TRBJ2-1
d_gene: -
CDR3aa: CASGSQRSNEQFF
CDR3nt: TGTGCTAGTGGTTCTCAGCGGTCCAATGAGCAGTTCTTC

abundance: -
v_gene: TRBV28
j_gene: TRBJ2-5
d_gene: TRBD1
CDR3aa: CASSLGTGGVGETQYF
CDR3nt: TGTGCCAGCAGTTTAGGAACAGGGGGAGTCGGAGAGACCCAGTACTTC

abundance: -
v_gene: TRBV18
j_gene: TRBJ2-1
d_gene: TRBD1
CDR3aa: CASSPDRGHEQFF
CDR3nt: TGTGCCAGCTCGCCGGACAGGGGGCATGAGCAGTTCTTC

abundance: -
v_gene: TRBV6-1
j_gene: TRBJ2-1
d_gene: TRBD1
CDR3aa: CASSRIPGQEYNEQFF
CDR3nt: TGTGCCAGCAGTCGAATACCGGGACAGGAGTACAATGAGCAGTTCTTC

abundance: -
v_gene: TRBV29-1
j_gene: TRBJ2-1
d_gene: -
CDR3aa: CSVVGPPEQFF
CDR3nt: TGCAGCGTTGTTGGGCCCCCTGAGCAGTTCTTC

abundance: few
v_gene: TRBV7-2
j_gene: TRBJ2-7
d_gene: -
CDR3aa: CASSRTVSYEQYF
CDR3nt: TGTGCCAGCAGCCGAACAGTTTCCTACGAGCAGTACTTC

abundance: -
v_gene: TRBV29-1
j_gene: TRBJ1-2
d_gene: TRBD1
CDR3aa: CSVEEGGQAGYTF
CDR3nt: TGCAGCGTTGAAGAAGGGGGACAGGCCGGCTACACCTTC

abundance: -
v_gene: TRBV5-1
j_gene: TRBJ2-3
d_gene: -
CDR3aa: CASSTTLGEATQYF
CDR3nt: TGCGCCAGCAGCACCACATTGGGAGAGGCTACGCAGTATTTT

abundance: -
v_gene: TRBV9
j_gene: TRBJ2-3
d_gene: TRBD2
CDR3aa: CASSVVGGGVQDTQYF
CDR3nt: TGTGCCAGCAGCGTAGTTGGTGGGGGGGTGCAAGATACGCAGTATTTT

abundance: -
v_gene: TRBV9
j_gene: TRBJ2-5
d_gene: TRBD1
CDR3aa: CASSAGQGRETQYF
CDR3nt: TGTGCCAGCAGCGCAGGACAGGGAAGAGAGACCCAGTACTTC

abundance: -
v_gene: TRBV20-1
j_gene: TRBJ2-5
d_gene: -
CDR3aa: CSARESRRETQYF
CDR3nt: TGCAGTGCTAGAGAATCCCGCCGGGAGACCCAGTACTTC

abundance: once
v_gene: TRBV20-1
j_gene: TRBJ2-1
d_gene: TRBD1
CDR3aa: CSASRGRSYNEQFF
CDR3nt: TGCAGTGCCTCGAGGGGGCGGTCCTACAATGAGCAGTTCTTC

abundance: -
v_gene: TRBV6-2/TRBV6-3
j_gene: TRBJ2-5
d_gene: -
CDR3aa: CASSPRGTSEETQYF
CDR3nt: TGTGCCAGCAGTCCGAGGGGGACTTCTGAAGAGACCCAGTACTTC

abundance: -
v_gene: TRBV7-8
j_gene: TRBJ2-3
d_gene: -
CDR3aa: CASSKSSGGATDTQYF
CDR3nt: TGTGCCAGCAGCAAATCCTCCGGGGGAGCCACAGATACGCAGTATTTT

abundance: -
v_gene: TRBV6-6
j_gene: TRBJ2-7
d_gene: TRBD2
CDR3aa: CASSKGLAATYEQYF
CDR3nt: TGTGCCAGCAGCAAAGGACTAGCGGCAACCTACGAGCAGTACTTC

abundance: -
v_gene: TRBV4-1
j_gene: TRBJ1-2
d_gene: TRBD1
CDR3aa: CASSSRTGNGYTF
CDR3nt: TGCGCCAGCAGCTCCCGGACAGGGAATGGCTACACCTTC

abundance: -
v_gene: TRBV20-1
j_gene: TRBJ2-7
d_gene: -
CDR3aa: CSARGDTYEQYF
CDR3nt: TGCAGTGCTAGAGGGGACACCTACGAGCAGTACTTC